These 24 T cell receptor beta chains originate from one sample sequenced in a study of early T cells in non-severe SARS-CoV-2 infection (dated by TCRdb to the early 2020s). Libraries were constructed by 5' RACE. The data were produced on a NextSeq 500. The public reads were quality trimmed at Q25 with fastp and then assembled into clones with MiXCR by TCRdb, keeping productive beta chains. Merged by CDR3 protein, the rows form single entries marked with the most common genes and DNA. The sample contains tens of thousands of distinct CDR3 sequences, about 13% of them found a single time. The ten largest account for approximately 1.1% of the sample. Sequenced material: whole blood. These receptors were collected from an adult who was a healthcare worker with PCR-confirmed SARS-CoV-2 infection or an uninfected control (not recorded which).

The chain couples TRBV28 to TRBJ2-7; TRBD2 matches 9 bases. The J segment lost 6 bases and the V segment lost 4 bases, leaving 4 bases of the junction unmatched. The CDR3 extends over 13 amino acids. In germline, CDR1 is MDHEN, CDR2 SYDVKM. CDR3 sequence reads: CASSSAGGPEQYF. The DNA of the CDR3 is TGTGCCAGCAGTTCGGCGGGAGGGCCCGAGCAGTACTTC.

This clonotype was counted many times. The V and J genes are TRBV28 and TRBJ1-3; D possibly corresponds to TRBD1 (5 bases). Looked up from germline, CDR1 is MDHEN and CDR2 is SYDVKM. V was pared by 6 bases and J by 8 bases, with 17 bases between. CDR3 length: 14 amino acids. CDR3 bases: TGTGCCAGCAGCCCAATGGTTGGAGGGGACACCATATATTTT. It specifies CASSPMVGGDTIYF.

This clonotype has ten or more counts. V and J are TRBV4-2 and TRBJ2-7, with a tentative D call TRBD2 (6 bases). The germline V gene has CDR1 LGHNA and CDR2 YNFKEQ. The CDR3 has 16 amino acids. Between the trimmed V and J ends, which lost 0 bases and 2 bases, there was a span of 14 bases. The CDR3 nucleotides read TGTGCCAGCAGCCAAGATCCGGGCTGGGGGGCCTACGAGCAGTACTTC. This translates into CASSQDPGWGAYEQYF.

This clonotype has ten or more counts. V is TRBV7-9 and J is TRBJ1-1; no clear D. The CDR3 sequence is 11 residues long. Germline V gives CDR1 SEHNR, CDR2 FQNEAQ (reference sequence). V lost 4 bases and J lost 1, with 1 base in between. The CDR3 here is CASSWNTEAFF. CDR3 coding DNA: TGTGCCAGCAGCTGGAACACTGAAGCTTTCTTT.

This clonotype was detected ten times or more. This sequence joins TRBV20-1 and TRBJ2-2; the D gene could be TRBD1 or TRBD2 (5 bases each). The CDR3 is made up of 15 amino acids. Germline CDR1 reads DFQATT; CDR2 reads SNEGSKA (reference sequence). V gave up 5 bases and J gave up 4 bases, with 17 bases separating them. CDR3 DNA sequence: TGCAGTGCTCGGGCCTCCCGGGACGGCACCGGGGAGCTGTTTTTT. It specifies CSARASRDGTGELFF.

Turning to this clonotype: Sequence at one end of the junction differs from germline and may be a read error. The chain recombines TRBV18 with TRBJ2-3; D is possibly TRBD2 (5 bases). Germline loops: CDR1 KGHSH, CDR2 LQKENI. The CDR3 is made up of 14 amino acids. CDR3 nucleotides: TGTGTCAGCTCACCGTTATCGGGGACAGATACGCAGTATTTT. It codes for CVSSPLSGTDTQYF.

This clonotype was seen more than once but under ten times. The chain links TRBV10-3 to TRBJ2-7, with D possibly matching TRBD1 (6 bases). This CDR3 region has 13 residues. The V end was cut by 3 bases, the J end by 2 bases, with 8 bases between. Germline CDR1 reads ENHRY; CDR2 reads SYGVKD. In nucleotides, the CDR3 is TGTGCCATCAGTGATACAGGGACCTACGAGCAGTACTTC. Protein: CAISDTGTYEQYF.

This clonotype was observed at least ten times. This chain links TRBV7-8 with TRBJ1-5; D remains ambiguous. The germline V and J ends were trimmed by 1 base and 10 bases, with 14 bases remaining between them. This CDR3 is 14 amino acids long. The germline gives CDR1 SGHVS, CDR2 FQNEAQ. CDR3 loop: CASSLVGTEAPQHF. Written as DNA, the CDR3 is TGTGCCAGCAGCTTAGTTGGCACCGAAGCACCCCAGCATTTT.

The J gene is TRBJ1-2, the V gene TRBV12-3 or TRBV12-4, with D tentatively TRBD1 (6 bases). V lost 5 bases and J lost 2, with 12 bases in between. This CDR3 is built from 14 residues. The CDR3 is CASSRTASNYGYTF. The CDR3 coding sequence is TGTGCCAGCAGTCGGACAGCAAGCAACTATGGCTACACCTTC.

This clonotype has a count of ten or more. The chain recombines TRBV29-1 with TRBJ2-5; D is perhaps TRBD1 (6 bases). The CDR3 length is 14 residues. V lost 5 bases and J lost 3, with 16 bases in between. Germline CDR1 SQVTM, CDR2 ANQGSEA. The CDR3 bases are TGCAGCGTTTGGGACACCGGTGGCGAAGAGACCCAGTACTTC. It encodes CSVWDTGGEETQYF. Full variable domain (remainder filled in from reference TRBV29-1 and TRBJ2-5): SAVISQKPSRDICQRGTSLTIQCQVDSQVTMMFWYRQQPGQSLTLIATANQGSEATYESGFVIDKFPISRPNLTFSTLTVSNMSPEDSSIYLCSVWDTGGEETQYFGPGTRLLVL.

The rearrangement uses TRBV12-3 or TRBV12-4 and TRBJ1-2; D unresolved. V was cut by 3 bases and J by 3 bases, with 5 bases left in between. This CDR3 has 12 residues. The CDR3 sequence: CASSLRDYGYTF. The DNA for the CDR3 is TGTGCCAGCAGTTTGCGAGACTATGGCTACACCTTC.

The chain has TRBV29-1 and TRBJ2-2; D is perhaps TRBD1 (6 bases). CDR3 length: 12 residues. V lost 2 bases to trimming and J lost 6 bases, with 7 bases between them. Germline values: CDR1 SQVTM, CDR2 ANQGSEA. CDR3 region: CSVESGAGELFF. The CDR3 DNA sequence: TGCAGCGTTGAATCAGGGGCCGGGGAGCTGTTTTTT.

This clonotype came up a few times. The rearrangement uses TRBV2 and TRBJ2-1; 9 positions match TRBD2. From germline, CDR1 is SNHLY and CDR2 FYNNEI. V lost 6 bases and J lost 6; bases outside the gene matches: 9. The CDR3 length is 15 residues. CDR3: CASRLLAGVFNEQFF. CDR3 DNA sequence: TGTGCCAGCAGATTACTAGCGGGTGTTTTCAATGAGCAGTTCTTC.

The CDR3 reads CASSRSKERFNNEQFF. The CDR3 nucleotides read TGTGCCAGCAGTCGTTCTAAAGAAAGGTTTAACAATGAGCAGTTCTTC. The rearrangement joins TRBV6-2 or TRBV6-3 to TRBJ2-1, with unresolved D. With 5 bases removed from V and 5 bases from J, the gap between germline ends came to 19 bases. Germline V CDR1 and CDR2: MNHEY, SVGEGT. The CDR3 covers 16 residues.

The chain uses TRBV12-3 or TRBV12-4 and TRBJ1-1, with D hard to call. V lost 6 bases to trimming and J lost 0 bases, with 2 bases between them. This CDR3 is built from 11 residues. The CDR3 DNA is TGTGCCAGCAGGGTGAACACTGAAGCTTTCTTT. Translation: CASRVNTEAFF.

The chain joins TRBV10-3 to TRBJ1-2, with D possibly being TRBD1 (5 bases). Trimming removed 4 bases at V and 5 bases at J, with 11 bases between. The CDR3 has 13 residues. Germline V gene sequence: CDR1 ENHRY, CDR2 SYGVKD. CDR3 in amino acids: CAISGQMGYGYTF. CDR3 sequence (DNA): TGTGCCATCAGTGGACAGATGGGATATGGCTACACCTTC.

The CDR3 sequence is CASSPYPVTSTDTQYF. The DNA for the CDR3 is TGTGCCAGCAGTCCGTACCCCGTGACTAGCACAGATACGCAGTATTTT. V is TRBV27 and J is TRBJ2-3; unclear D gene. The CDR3 has 16 amino acids. Per the germline V gene, CDR1 is MNHEY and CDR2 is SMNVEV (reference sequence). Trimming took 5 bases from V and 0 from J, leaving 15 bases between them.

This clonotype has a handful of counts. The gene calls are TRBV11-2 and TRBJ2-3; a possible D gene is TRBD2 (5 bases). The CDR3 loop spans 14 amino acids. Trimming stripped 3 bases from V and 1 base from J, with 8 bases between. Per the germline V gene, CDR1 is SGHAT and CDR2 is FQNNGV. CDR3 protein: CASSFEGGTDTQYF. CDR3 sequence (DNA): TGTGCCAGCAGCTTCGAGGGAGGCACAGATACGCAGTATTTT.

This clonotype was recorded a few times. V usage is TRBV10-2 and J usage is TRBJ2-1; 7 bases map to TRBD1. Unmatched junction bases numbered 2, after V lost 11 bases and J lost 1 base. The CDR3 covers 12 residues. Germline V gives CDR1 WSHSY, CDR2 SAAADI. CDR3 residues: CAGQDSYNEQFF. The CDR3 DNA follows: TGCGCCGGACAGGATTCCTACAATGAGCAGTTCTTC.

This clonotype was seen at least ten times. The V gene is TRBV7-9, the J gene TRBJ1-3, with D maybe TRBD1 (6 bases). Germline-derived CDR1 and CDR2 are SEHNR and FQNEAQ (reference sequence). Trimming pared 4 bases from V and 2 bases from J, leaving 12 bases between. The CDR3 is 15 amino acids. The CDR3 is CASSSGTPAGNTIYF. The CDR3 coding sequence is TGTGCCAGCAGCTCCGGGACACCTGCTGGAAACACCATATATTTT.

This clonotype has a count of ten or more. The rearrangement joins TRBV6-1 to TRBJ1-1; D gene uncertain. Germline lookup yields CDR1 MNHNS and CDR2 SASEGT. Trimming stripped 2 bases from V and 4 bases from J, with 5 bases between. CDR3 length: 12 residues. The CDR3 DNA is TGTGCCAGCAGTGAATATAGCACTGAAGCTTTCTTT. Protein product: CASSEYSTEAFF.

This clonotype was seen more than once but under ten times. The genes are TRBV6-5 and TRBJ1-2; TRBD1 aligns across 8 bases. V was clipped by 7 bases and J by 8 bases; unmatched bases: 6. Per the germline V gene, CDR1 is MNHEY and CDR2 is SVGAGI. The CDR3 consists of 12 residues. CDR3 nucleotide sequence: TGTGCCAGCACCACTAGACAGGGGGGCTACACCTTC. This gives the protein CASTTRQGGYTF.

This clonotype was seen more than once but under ten times. The gene calls are TRBV29-1 and TRBJ2-3; TRBD2 might be the D (5 bases). The V end was cut by 0 bases, the J end by 5 bases, with 18 bases between. The length of the CDR3 is 16 residues. Germline V gene data show CDR1 as SQVTM and CDR2 as ANQGSEA. The CDR3 nucleotides are TGCAGCGTTGAAGATCCCAGCAGGAGGTCGGGAGATACGCAGTATTTT. This sequence encodes CSVEDPSRRSGDTQYF.

This clonotype was detected a few times. The chain links TRBV3-1 to TRBJ2-5, with 11 bases identical to TRBD1. This CDR3 has 16 residues. Germline V CDR1 and CDR2: LGHDT, YNNKEL (reference sequence). With 2 bases clipped from V and 6 bases from J, the junction kept 8 bases outside the gene matches. This CDR3 reads CASSQWTGGGCKTQYF. DNA of the CDR3: TGTGCCAGCAGCCAATGGACAGGGGGCGGTTGTAAGACCCAGTACTTC.